Listed below are T cell receptor beta chains from one sample, sequenced in a study of T-cell memory formation after mild COVID-19. TCRdb re-analysed the 5' RACE reads in MiXCR, keeping a single row per CDR3 protein. This table has just under 550,000 distinct CDR3 sequences, about a fifth appearing once. Sequencing was performed on PBMCs or a T cell subset sorted from them (not recorded which). The receptor set was obtained from an adult woman who had mild COVID-19 (a few samples of this study predate the infection). Cell type and time point are not known. CDR3s include the opening cysteine and the closing phenylalanine or tryptophan. D genes are given only for firm matches. Some rows have no size entry. The others give once, few or many, or a class for an expanded clone.

TRBJ1-2 . . TRBV6-5 CASSLPGGYGYTF TGTGCCAGCAGCCTCCCCGGAGGATATGGCTACACCTTC
TRBJ2-3 few . TRBV11-2 CACSSSTDTQYF TGTGCCTGCAGTTCTAGCACAGATACGCAGTATTTT
TRBJ2-3 . . TRBV2 CASSEFPGDTQYF TGTGCCAGCAGTGAATTCCCCGGGGATACGCAGTATTTT
TRBJ2-3 few TRBD1 TRBV4-3 CASSQNRGDTQYF TGCGCCAGCAGCCAAAACAGGGGGGATACGCAGTATTTT
TRBJ1-2 . . TRBV9 CASSVGTGTYGYTF TGTGCAAGCAGCGTAGGAACAGGAACTTATGGCTACACCTTC
TRBJ2-1 . . TRBV24-1 CATSDQHNEQFF TGTGCCACCAGTGATCAGCACAATGAGCAGTTCTTC
TRBJ1-1 few . TRBV14 CASSQAGAGNTEAFF TGTGCCAGCAGCCAAGCAGGGGCCGGGAACACTGAAGCTTTCTTT
TRBJ2-7 few TRBD1 TRBV5-4 CASSLDRGSGEQYF TGTGCCAGCAGCTTGGACAGGGGGTCGGGCGAGCAGTACTTC
TRBJ2-7 once . TRBV6-2/TRBV6-3 CASSYRGGSYEQYF TGTGCCAGCAGTTACAGGGGCGGCTCCTACGAGCAGTACTTC
TRBJ1-2 . . TRBV29-1 CSVETEDYGYTF TGCAGCGTTGAGACAGAAGATTATGGCTACACCTTC
TRBJ2-7 . . TRBV5-6 CASSLETGHYEQYF TGTGCCAGCAGCTTAGAAACAGGGCACTACGAGCAGTACTTC
TRBJ1-1 few TRBD1 TRBV5-5 CASSYQTTGGTEAFF TGTGCCAGCAGCTACCAGACGACAGGGGGAACTGAAGCTTTCTTT
TRBJ2-6 . . TRBV11-2 CASVEGFSGANVLTF TGTGCCAGCGTAGAGGGTTTCTCTGGGGCCAACGTCCTGACTTTC
TRBJ2-7 . . TRBV5-6 CASSLIHSSYEQYF TGTGCCAGCAGCTTGATTCATAGCTCCTACGAGCAGTACTTC
TRBJ2-7 many TRBD2 TRBV6-5 CASSDRHPRLAGDEQYF TGTGCCAGCAGTGACCGACACCCTAGACTAGCGGGAGACGAGCAGTACTTC
TRBJ1-1 few . TRBV6-1 CASSEVIGGNTEAFF TGTGCCAGCAGTGAAGTAATAGGCGGAAACACTGAAGCTTTCTTT
TRBJ1-1 . . TRBV7-2 CASSRLFSRAEAFF TGTGCCAGCAGCCGACTCTTCTCGAGGGCTGAAGCTTTCTTT
TRBJ2-1 few TRBD2 TRBV12-3/TRBV12-4 CASSLRLAEYNEQFF TGTGCCAGCAGTTTACGTCTAGCGGAGTACAATGAGCAGTTCTTC
TRBJ1-2 . . TRBV6-4 CASRGPVGGYTF TGTGCCAGCAGGGGCCCCGTCGGTGGCTACACCTTC
TRBJ2-5 . TRBD2 TRBV27 CASSLWSSGSARETQYF TGTGCCAGCAGTTTATGGTCTAGCGGGAGTGCGCGGGAGACCCAGTACTTC